This T cell receptor beta chain came from a study of blood T cell repertoires in COVID-19. This clone was picked up one time. Clones were sequenced by immunoSEQ multiplex PCR, and TCRdb holds only the in-frame ones, with some missing. Of about 68,000 clones listed, over 75% are singletons. V was pared by 1 base and J by 2 bases, with 2 bases of the junction left unmatched. Germline loops: CDR1 SGHVS, CDR2 FNYEAQ. The CDR3 spans 16 residues. This TCR derives from a human donor in a cohort sampled during active COVID-19. This chain joins TRBV7-6 and TRBJ2-3; TRBD2 matches 11 bases. Source material: peripheral blood. The CDR3 here is CASSLVLAGDTDTQYF. Written as DNA, the CDR3 is TGTGCCAGCAGCTTAGTACTAGCGGGGGACACAGATACGCAGTATTTT.